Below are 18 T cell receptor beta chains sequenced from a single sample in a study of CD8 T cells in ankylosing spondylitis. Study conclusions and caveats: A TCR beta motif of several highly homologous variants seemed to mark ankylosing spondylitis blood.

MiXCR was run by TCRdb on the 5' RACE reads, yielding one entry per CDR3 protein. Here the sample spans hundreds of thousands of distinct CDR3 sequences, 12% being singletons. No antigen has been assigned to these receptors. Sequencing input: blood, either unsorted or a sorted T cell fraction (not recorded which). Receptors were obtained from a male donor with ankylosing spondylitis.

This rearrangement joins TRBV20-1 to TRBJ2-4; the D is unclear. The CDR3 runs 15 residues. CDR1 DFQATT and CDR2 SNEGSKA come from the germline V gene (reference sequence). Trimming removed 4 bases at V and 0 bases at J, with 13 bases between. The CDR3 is CSATLPWVAKNIQYF. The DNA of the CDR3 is TGCAGTGCTACGCTTCCCTGGGTAGCCAAAAACATTCAGTACTTC.

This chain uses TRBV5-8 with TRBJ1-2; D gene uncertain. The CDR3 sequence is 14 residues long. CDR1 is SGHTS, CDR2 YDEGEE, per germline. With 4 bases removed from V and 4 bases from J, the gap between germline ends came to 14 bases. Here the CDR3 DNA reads TGTGCCAGCAGCCTCCGGGCCATACCCTATGGCTACACCTTC. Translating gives CASSLRAIPYGYTF.

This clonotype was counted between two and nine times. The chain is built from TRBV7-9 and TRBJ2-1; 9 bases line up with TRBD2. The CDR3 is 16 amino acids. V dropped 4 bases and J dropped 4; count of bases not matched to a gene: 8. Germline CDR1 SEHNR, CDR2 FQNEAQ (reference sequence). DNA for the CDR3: TGTGCCAGCAGCTGGGCGGGGGGGCCCCCGTACAATGAGCAGTTCTTC. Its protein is CASSWAGGPPYNEQFF.

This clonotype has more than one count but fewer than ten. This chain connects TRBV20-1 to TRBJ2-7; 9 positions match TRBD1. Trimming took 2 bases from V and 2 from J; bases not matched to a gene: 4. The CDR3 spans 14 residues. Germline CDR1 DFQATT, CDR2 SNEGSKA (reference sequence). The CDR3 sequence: CSARSDRGTYEQYF. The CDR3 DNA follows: TGCAGTGCTAGATCAGACAGGGGGACCTACGAGCAGTACTTC.

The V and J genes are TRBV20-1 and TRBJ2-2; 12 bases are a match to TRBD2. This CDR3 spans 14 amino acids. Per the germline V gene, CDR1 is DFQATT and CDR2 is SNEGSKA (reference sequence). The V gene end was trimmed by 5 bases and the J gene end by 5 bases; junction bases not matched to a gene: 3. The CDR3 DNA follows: TGCAGTGCTCCACTAGCGGGAGGAACCGGGGAGCTGTTTTTT. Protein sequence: CSAPLAGGTGELFF.

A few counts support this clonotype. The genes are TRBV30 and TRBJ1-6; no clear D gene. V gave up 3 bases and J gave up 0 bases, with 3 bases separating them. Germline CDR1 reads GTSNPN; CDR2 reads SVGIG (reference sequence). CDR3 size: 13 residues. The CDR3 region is CAWRSSYNSPLHF. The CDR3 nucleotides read TGTGCCTGGAGGAGCTCCTATAATTCACCCCTCCACTTT.

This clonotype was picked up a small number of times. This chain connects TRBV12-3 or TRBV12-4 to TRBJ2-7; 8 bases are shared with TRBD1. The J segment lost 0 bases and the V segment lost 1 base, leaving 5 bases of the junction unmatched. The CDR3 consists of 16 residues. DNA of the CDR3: TGTGCCAGCAGTTTAGTGGACAGGGCCAGCTCCTACGAGCAGTACTTC. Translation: CASSLVDRASSYEQYF.

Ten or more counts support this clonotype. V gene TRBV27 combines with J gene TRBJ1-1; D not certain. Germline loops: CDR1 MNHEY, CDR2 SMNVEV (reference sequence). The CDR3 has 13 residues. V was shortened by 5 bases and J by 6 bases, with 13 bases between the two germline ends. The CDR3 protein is CASSPNLRAEAFF. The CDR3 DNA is TGTGCCAGCAGTCCCAACCTTCGGGCTGAAGCTTTCTTT.

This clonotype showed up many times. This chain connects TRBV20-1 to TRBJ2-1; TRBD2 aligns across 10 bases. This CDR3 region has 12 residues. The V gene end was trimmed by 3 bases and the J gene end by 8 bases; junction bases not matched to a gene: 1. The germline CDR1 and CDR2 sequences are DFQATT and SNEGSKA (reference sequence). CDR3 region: CSARGTSDEQFF. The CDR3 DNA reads TGCAGTGCTAGGGGGACTAGCGATGAGCAGTTCTTC.

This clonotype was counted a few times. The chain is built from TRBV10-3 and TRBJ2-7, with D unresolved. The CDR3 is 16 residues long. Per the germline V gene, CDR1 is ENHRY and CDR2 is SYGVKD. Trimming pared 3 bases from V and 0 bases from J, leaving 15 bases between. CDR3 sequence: CAISEGWQRASYEQYF. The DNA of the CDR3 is TGTGCCATCAGTGAAGGGTGGCAGCGCGCCTCCTACGAGCAGTACTTC.

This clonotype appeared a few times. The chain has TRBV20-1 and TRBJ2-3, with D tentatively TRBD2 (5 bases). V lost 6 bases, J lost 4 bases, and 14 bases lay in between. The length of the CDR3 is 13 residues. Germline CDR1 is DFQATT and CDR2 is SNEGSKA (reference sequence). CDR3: CSAPMSGADTQYF. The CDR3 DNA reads TGCAGTGCCCCGATGTCCGGGGCAGATACGCAGTATTTT.

This chain's CDR3 is CASSFARSGPNEQFF. The CDR3 DNA reads as TGTGCCAGCAGCTTCGCACGGTCAGGCCCCAATGAGCAGTTCTTC. The rearrangement uses TRBV5-5 and TRBJ2-1; unclear D gene. Trimming shortened V by 2 bases and J by 6 bases, and 15 bases separated the two germline ends. Looked up from germline, CDR1 is SGHKS and CDR2 is YYEKEE (reference sequence). The CDR3 has 15 residues.

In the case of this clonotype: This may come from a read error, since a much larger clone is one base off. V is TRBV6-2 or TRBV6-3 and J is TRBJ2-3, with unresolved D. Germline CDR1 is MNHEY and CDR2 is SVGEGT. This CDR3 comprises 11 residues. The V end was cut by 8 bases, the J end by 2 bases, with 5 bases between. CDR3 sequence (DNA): TGTGCCAGCGCCATCACAGATACGCAGTATTTT. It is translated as CASAITDTQYF.

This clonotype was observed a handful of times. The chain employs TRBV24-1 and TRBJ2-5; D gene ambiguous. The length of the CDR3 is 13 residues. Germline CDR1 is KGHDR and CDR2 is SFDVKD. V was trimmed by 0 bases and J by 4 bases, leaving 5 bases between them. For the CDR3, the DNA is TGTGCCACCAGTGATTTGCTTGGAGAGACCCAGTACTTC. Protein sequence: CATSDLLGETQYF.

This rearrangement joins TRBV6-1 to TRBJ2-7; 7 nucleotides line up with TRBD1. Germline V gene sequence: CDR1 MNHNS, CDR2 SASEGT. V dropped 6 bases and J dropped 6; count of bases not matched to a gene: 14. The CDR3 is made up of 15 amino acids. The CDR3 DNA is TGTGCCAGCAGCCCGCCCGGCAGGGGGACCTCCGAGCAGTACTTC. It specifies CASSPPGRGTSEQYF.

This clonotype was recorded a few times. The CDR3 reads CASSERIDTEAFF. The CDR3 coding sequence is TGTGCCAGCAGTGAACGGATAGACACTGAAGCTTTCTTT. The rearrangement uses TRBV12-3 or TRBV12-4 and TRBJ1-1; no clear D. CDR3 length equals 13 residues. With 5 bases removed from V and 3 bases from J, the gap between germline ends came to 10 bases.

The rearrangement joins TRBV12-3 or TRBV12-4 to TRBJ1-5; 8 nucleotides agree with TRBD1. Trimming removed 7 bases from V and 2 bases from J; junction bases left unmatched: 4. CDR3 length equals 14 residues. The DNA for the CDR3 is TGTGCCAGCACGAAGACAGGGGGCAATCAGCCCCAGCATTTT. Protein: CASTKTGGNQPQHF.

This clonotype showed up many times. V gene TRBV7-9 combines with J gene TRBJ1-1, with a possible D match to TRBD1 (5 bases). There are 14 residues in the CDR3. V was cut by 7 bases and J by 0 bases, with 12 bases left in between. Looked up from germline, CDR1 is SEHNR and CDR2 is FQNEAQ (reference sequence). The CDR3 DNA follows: TGTGCCAGCAATGAACTGGGGCTGAACACTGAAGCTTTCTTT. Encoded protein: CASNELGLNTEAFF.